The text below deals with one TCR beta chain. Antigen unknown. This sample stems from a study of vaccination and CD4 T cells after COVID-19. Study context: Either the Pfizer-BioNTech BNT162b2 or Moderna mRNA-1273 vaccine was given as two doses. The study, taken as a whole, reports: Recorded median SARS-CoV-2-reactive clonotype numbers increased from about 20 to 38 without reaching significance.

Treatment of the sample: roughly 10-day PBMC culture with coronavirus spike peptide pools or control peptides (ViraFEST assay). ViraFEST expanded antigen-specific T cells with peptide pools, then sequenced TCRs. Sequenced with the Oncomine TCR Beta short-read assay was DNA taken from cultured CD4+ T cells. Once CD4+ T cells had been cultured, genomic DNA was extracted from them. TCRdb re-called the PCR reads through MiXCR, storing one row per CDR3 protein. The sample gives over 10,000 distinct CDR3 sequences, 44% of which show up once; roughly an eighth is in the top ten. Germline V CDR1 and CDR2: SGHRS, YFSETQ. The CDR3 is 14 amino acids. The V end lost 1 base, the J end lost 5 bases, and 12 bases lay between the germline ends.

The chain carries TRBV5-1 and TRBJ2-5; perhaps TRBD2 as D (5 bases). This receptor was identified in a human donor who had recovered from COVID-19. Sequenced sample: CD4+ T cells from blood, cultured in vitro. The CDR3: CASSLNSREETQYF. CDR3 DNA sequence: TGCGCCAGCAGCTTGAATTCGAGGGAGGAGACCCAGTACTTC.